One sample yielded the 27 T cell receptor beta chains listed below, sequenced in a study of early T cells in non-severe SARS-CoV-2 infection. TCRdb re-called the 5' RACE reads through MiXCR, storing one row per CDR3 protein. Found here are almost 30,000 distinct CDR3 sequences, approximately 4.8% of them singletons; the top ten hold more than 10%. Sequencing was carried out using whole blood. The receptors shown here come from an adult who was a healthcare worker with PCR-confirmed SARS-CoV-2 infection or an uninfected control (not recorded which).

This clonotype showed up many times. The CDR3 DNA reads TGTGCCAGCAGCTTGGCGGGGAACACCGGGGAGCTGTTTTTT. It translates to CASSLAGNTGELFF. V and J are TRBV7-2 and TRBJ2-2; D possibly corresponds to TRBD2 (5 bases). The germline gives CDR1 SGHTA, CDR2 FQGNSA. Trimming removed 3 bases from V and 1 base from J, with 6 bases in between. The CDR3 covers 14 residues.

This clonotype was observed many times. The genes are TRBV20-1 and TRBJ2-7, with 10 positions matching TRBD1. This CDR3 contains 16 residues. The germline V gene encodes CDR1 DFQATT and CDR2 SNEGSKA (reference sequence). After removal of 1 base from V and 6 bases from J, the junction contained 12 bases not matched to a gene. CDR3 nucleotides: TGCAGTGCTAGAGCGGCTAGCTCGGGACAGGGGTTCGAGCAGTACTTC. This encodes CSARAASSGQGFEQYF.

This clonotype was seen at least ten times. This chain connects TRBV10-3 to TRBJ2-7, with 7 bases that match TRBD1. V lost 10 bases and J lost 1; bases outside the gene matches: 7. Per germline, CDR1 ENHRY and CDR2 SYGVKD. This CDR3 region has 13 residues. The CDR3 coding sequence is TGTGCCACCCGACAGGGAAGATCCTACGAGCAGTACTTC. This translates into CATRQGRSYEQYF.

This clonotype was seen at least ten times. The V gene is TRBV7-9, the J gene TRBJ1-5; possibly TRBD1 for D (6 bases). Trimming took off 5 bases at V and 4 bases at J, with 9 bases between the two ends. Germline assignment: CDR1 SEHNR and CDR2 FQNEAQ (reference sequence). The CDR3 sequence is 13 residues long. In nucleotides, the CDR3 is TGTGCCAGCAGCAAGGGGGGGAATCAGCCCCAGCATTTT. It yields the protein CASSKGGNQPQHF.

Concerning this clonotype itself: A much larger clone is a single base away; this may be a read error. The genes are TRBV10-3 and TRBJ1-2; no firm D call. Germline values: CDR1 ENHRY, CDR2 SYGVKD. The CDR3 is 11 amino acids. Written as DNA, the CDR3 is TGTGCCATCAGTGAGGGGAATGGCTGCACCTTC. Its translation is CAISEGNGCTF.

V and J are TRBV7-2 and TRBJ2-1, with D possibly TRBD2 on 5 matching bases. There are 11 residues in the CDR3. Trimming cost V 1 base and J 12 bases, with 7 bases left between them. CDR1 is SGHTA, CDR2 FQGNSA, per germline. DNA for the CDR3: TGTGCCAGCAGCTTAGGTGGAGGGCAGTTCTTC. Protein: CASSLGGGQFF.

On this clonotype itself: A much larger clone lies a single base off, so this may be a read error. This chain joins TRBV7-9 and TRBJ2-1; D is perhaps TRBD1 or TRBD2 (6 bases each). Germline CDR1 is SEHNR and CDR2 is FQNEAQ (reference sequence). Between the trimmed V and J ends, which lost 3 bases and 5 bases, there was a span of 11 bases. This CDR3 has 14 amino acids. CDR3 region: CASSLWGANNEQFF. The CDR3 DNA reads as TGTGCCAGCAGCTTGTGGGGGGCGAACAATGAGCAGTTCTTC.

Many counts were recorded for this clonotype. In nucleotides, the CDR3 is TGTGCCAGCAGCTTAGTATTCGGATCCTACAATGAGCAGTTCTTC. As protein: CASSLVFGSYNEQFF. J is TRBJ2-1 and V is TRBV11-2; D not certain. CDR3 length: 15 amino acids. The germline CDR1 and CDR2 sequences are SGHAT and FQNNGV. V was pared by 1 base and J by 1 base, with 8 bases between.

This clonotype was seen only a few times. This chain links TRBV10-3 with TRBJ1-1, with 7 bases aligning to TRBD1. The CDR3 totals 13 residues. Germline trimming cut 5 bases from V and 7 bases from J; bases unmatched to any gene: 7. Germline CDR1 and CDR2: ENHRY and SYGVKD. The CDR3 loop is CAISRGLDHEAFF. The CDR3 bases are TGTGCCATCAGTAGGGGGCTCGACCATGAAGCTTTCTTT.

The DNA of the CDR3 is TGCGCCAGCAGCTCGGGGACTAGCTACTACGAGCAGTACTTC. Translated, it gives CASSSGTSYYEQYF. The chain employs TRBV5-1 and TRBJ2-7; 9 bases are a match to TRBD2. Germline V gene sequence: CDR1 SGHRS, CDR2 YFSETQ. J lost 3 bases, V lost 3 bases, and 4 bases had no gene match. This CDR3 contains 14 residues.

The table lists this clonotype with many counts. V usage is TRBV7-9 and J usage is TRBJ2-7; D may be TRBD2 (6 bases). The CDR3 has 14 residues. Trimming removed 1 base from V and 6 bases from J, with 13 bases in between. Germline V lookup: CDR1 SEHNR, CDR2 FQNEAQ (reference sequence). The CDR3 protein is CASSLDLGTVEQYF. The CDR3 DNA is TGTGCCAGCAGCTTAGACCTCGGGACTGTCGAGCAGTACTTC.

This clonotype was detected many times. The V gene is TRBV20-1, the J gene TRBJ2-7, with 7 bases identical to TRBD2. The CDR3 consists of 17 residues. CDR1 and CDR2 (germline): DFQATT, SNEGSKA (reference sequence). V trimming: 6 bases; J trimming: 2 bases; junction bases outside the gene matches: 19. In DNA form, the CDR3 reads TGCAGTGCGATGTCTCCGCGGGGGAGCTTAGGGACCTACGAGCAGTACTTC. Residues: CSAMSPRGSLGTYEQYF.

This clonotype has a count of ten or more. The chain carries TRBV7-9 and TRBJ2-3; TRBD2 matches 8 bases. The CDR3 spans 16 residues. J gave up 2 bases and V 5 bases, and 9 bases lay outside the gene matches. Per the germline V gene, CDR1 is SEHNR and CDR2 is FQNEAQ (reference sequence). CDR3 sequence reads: CASSPAALAATDTQYF. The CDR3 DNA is TGTGCCAGCAGCCCCGCGGCACTAGCGGCCACAGATACGCAGTATTTT.

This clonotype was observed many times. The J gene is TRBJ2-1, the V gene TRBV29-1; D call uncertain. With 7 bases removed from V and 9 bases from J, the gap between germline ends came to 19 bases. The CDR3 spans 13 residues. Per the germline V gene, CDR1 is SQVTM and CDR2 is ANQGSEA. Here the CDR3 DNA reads TGCAGCGGGGGTAGCACCGCCCTGGGTGAGCAGTTCTTC. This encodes CSGGSTALGEQFF.

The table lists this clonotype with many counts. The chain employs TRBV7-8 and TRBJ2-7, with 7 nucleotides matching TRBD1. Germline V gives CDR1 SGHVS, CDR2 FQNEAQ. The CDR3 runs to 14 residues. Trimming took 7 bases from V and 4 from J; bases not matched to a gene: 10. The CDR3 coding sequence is TGTGCCAGCACCCCATGGGACAGTGGATACGAGCAGTACTTC. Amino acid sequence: CASTPWDSGYEQYF.

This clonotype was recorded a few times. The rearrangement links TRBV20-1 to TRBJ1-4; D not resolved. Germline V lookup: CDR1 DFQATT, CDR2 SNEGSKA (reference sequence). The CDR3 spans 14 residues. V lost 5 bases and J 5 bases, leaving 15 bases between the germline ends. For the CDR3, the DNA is TGCAGTGCTCAGGATCGGAGGGCCAATGAAAAACTGTTTTTT. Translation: CSAQDRRANEKLFF.

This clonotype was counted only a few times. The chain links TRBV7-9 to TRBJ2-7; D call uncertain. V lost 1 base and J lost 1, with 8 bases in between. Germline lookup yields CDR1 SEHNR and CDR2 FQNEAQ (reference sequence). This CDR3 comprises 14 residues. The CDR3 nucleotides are TGTGCCAGCAGCTTAGGGGGTCGGTCCTACGAGCAGTACTTC. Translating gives CASSLGGRSYEQYF. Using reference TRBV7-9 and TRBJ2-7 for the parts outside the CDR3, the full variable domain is DTGVSQNPRHKITKRGQNVTFRCDPISEHNRLYWYRQTLGQGPEFLTYFQNEAQLEKSRLLSDRFSAERPKGSFSTLEIQRTEQGDSAMYLCASSLGGRSYEQYFGPGTRLTVT.

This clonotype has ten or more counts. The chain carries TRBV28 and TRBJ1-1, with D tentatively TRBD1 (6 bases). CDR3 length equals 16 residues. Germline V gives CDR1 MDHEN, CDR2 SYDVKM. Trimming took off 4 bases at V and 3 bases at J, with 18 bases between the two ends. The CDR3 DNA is TGTGCCAGCAGTTCCCACCTCGGCGGGGGCGACACTGAAGCTTTCTTT. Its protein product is CASSSHLGGGDTEAFF.

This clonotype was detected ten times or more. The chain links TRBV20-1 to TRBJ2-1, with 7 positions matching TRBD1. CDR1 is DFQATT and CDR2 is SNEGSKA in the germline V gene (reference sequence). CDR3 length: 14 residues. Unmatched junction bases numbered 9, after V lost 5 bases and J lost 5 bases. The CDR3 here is CSAVPGTVNNEQFF. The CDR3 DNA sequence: TGCAGTGCTGTTCCCGGGACAGTGAACAATGAGCAGTTCTTC.

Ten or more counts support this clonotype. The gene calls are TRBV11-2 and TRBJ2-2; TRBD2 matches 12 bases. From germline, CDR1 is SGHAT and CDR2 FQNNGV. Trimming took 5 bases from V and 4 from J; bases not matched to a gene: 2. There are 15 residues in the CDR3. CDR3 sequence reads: CASSTGLAGTGELFF. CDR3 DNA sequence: TGTGCCAGCAGCACGGGACTAGCGGGCACCGGGGAGCTGTTTTTT.

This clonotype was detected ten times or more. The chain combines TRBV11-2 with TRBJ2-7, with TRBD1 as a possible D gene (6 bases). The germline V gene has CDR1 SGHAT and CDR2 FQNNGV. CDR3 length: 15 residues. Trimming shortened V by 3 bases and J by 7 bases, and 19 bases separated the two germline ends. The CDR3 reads CASSFPGTPPREQYF. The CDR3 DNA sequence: TGTGCCAGCAGCTTCCCCGGGACACCTCCAAGAGAGCAGTACTTC.

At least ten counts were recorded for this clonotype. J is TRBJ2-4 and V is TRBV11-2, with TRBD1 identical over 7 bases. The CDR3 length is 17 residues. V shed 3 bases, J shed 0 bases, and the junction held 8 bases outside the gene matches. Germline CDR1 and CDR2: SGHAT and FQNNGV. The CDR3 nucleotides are TGTGCCAGCAGCTTCCTCACAGGGGTGGAAGCCAAAAACATTCAGTACTTC. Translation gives CASSFLTGVEAKNIQYF. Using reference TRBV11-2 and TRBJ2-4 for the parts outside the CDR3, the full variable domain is EAGVAQSPRYKIIEKRQSVAFWCNPISGHATLYWYQQILGQGPKLLIQFQNNGVVDDSQLPKDRFSAERLKGVDSTLKIQPAKLEDSAVYLCASSFLTGVEAKNIQYFGAGTRLSVL.

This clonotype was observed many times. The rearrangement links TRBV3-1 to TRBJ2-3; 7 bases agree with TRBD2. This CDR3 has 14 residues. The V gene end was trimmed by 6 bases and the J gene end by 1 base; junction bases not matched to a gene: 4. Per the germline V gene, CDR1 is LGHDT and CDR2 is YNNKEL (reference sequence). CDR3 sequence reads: CASRPSGRTDTQYF. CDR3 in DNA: TGTGCCAGCAGACCTAGCGGCCGCACAGATACGCAGTATTTT.

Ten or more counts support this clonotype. CDR3 in amino acids: CASSVIQGQGNSPLHF. The CDR3, as DNA: TGTGCCAGCAGTGTAATACAGGGGCAAGGGAATTCACCCCTCCACTTT. The chain links TRBV6-1 to TRBJ1-6; 7 bases align to TRBD1. After removal of 4 bases from V and 7 bases from J, the junction contained 10 bases not matched to a gene. CDR1 MNHNS and CDR2 SASEGT come from the germline V gene. CDR3 length equals 16 residues.

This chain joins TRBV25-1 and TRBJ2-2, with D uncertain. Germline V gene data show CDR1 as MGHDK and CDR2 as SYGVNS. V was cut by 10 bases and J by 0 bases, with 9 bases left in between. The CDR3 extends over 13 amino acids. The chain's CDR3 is CATEHPNTGELFF. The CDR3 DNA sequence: TGTGCCACCGAACACCCGAACACCGGGGAGCTGTTTTTT.

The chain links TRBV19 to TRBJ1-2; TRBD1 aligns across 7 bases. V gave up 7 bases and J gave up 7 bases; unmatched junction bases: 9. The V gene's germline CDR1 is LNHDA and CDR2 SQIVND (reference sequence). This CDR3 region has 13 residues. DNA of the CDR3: TGTGCCAGTACCTACGACAGGGCTCGTGGCTACACCTTC. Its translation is CASTYDRARGYTF. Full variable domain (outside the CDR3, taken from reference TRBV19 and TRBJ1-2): DGGITQSPKYLFRKEGQNVTLSCEQNLNHDAMYWYRQDPGQGLRLIYYSQIVNDFQKGDIAEGYSVSREKKESFPLTVTSAQKNPTAFYLCASTYDRARGYTFGSGTRLTVV.

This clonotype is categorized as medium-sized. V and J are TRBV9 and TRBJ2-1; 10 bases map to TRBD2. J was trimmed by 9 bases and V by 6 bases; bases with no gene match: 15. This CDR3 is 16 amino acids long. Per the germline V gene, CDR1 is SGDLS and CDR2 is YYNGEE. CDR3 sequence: CASTLGSGGAFSEQFF. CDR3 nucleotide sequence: TGTGCCAGCACCCTAGGCAGCGGGGGGGCCTTTTCTGAGCAGTTCTTC. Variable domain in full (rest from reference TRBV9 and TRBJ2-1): DSGVTQTPKHLITATGQRVTLRCSPRSGDLSVYWYQQSLDQGLQFLIQYYNGEERAKGNILERFSAQQFPDLHSELNLSSLELGDSALYFCASTLGSGGAFSEQFFGPGTRLTVL.